The 22 T cell receptor beta chains below were found in one sample sequenced in a study of blood T cell repertoires in COVID-19. The repertoire was sequenced with immunoSEQ multiplex PCR; TCRdb's copy has only in-frame clones and lacks some. The sample holds about 30,000 clones, 70% to 90% seen once. Sequences were obtained from peripheral blood. The receptors stem from a human donor in a cohort sampled during active COVID-19. The donor label of this sample is uncertain.

This clone was counted once. This CDR3 reads CASSSRTGGKEKLFF. Here the CDR3 DNA reads TGTGCCAGCAGTTCTAGGACAGGGGGAAAGGAAAAACTGTTTTTT. The rearrangement uses TRBV28 and TRBJ1-4; 10 bases are a match to TRBD1. This CDR3 spans 15 amino acids. Germline assignment: CDR1 MDHEN and CDR2 SYDVKM. The V gene end was trimmed by 4 bases and the J gene end by 8 bases; junction bases not matched to a gene: 7.

This sequence joins TRBV19 and TRBJ1-5, with TRBD1 matching over 8 bases. Looked up from germline, CDR1 is LNHDA and CDR2 is SQIVND (reference sequence). The CDR3 runs 16 residues. Trimming removed 5 bases from V and 2 bases from J; junction bases left unmatched: 8. The CDR3 DNA sequence: TGTGCCAGTAGTCCGACACAGGGGGGAGGCAATCAGCCCCAGCATTTT. This gives the protein CASSPTQGGGNQPQHF.

The chain couples TRBV5-1 to TRBJ1-5; maybe TRBD1 (5 bases). CDR3 size: 14 residues. V lost 0 bases and J 5 bases, leaving 9 bases between the germline ends. Germline V gene lookup returns CDR1 SGHRS and CDR2 YFSETQ. In DNA form, the CDR3 reads TGCGCCAGCAGCTTGGACGGGGGTGATCAGCCCCAGCATTTT. Its translation: CASSLDGGDQPQHF.

The rearrangement uses TRBV18 and TRBJ1-1; possibly TRBD1 for D (5 bases). The V end lost 3 bases, the J end lost 0 bases, and 14 bases lay between the germline ends. CDR3 length: 16 amino acids. Germline assignment: CDR1 KGHSH and CDR2 LQKENI. The CDR3 here is CASSPRAGTMNTEAFF. The DNA of the CDR3 is TGTGCCAGCTCACCTAGGGCAGGGACTATGAACACTGAAGCTTTCTTT.

The chain combines TRBV6-4 with TRBJ2-1, with 7 nucleotides matching TRBD2. V was pared by 6 bases and J by 10 bases, with 12 bases of the junction left unmatched. This CDR3 is 14 amino acids long. Germline V gene data show CDR1 as MRHNA and CDR2 as SNTAGT. The CDR3 spells CASREESLAVEQFF. The CDR3 coding sequence is TGTGCCAGCAGAGAGGAATCTCTAGCGGTAGAGCAGTTCTTC.

This chain links TRBV5-1 with TRBJ2-1; D is perhaps TRBD1 (8 bases). The V end lost 4 bases, the J end lost 1 base, and 12 bases lay between the germline ends. The germline gives CDR1 SGHRS, CDR2 YFSETQ. The CDR3 covers 15 residues. The chain's CDR3 is CASSRGDRSYNEQFF. The CDR3, as DNA: TGCGCCAGCAGCCGGGGGGACAGGTCCTACAATGAGCAGTTCTTC.

The chain is built from TRBV11-2 and TRBJ1-2, with D unclear. V shed 1 base and J shed 7 bases, with 13 bases lying between them. The length of the CDR3 is 14 residues. The germline V gene encodes CDR1 SGHAT and CDR2 FQNNGV. Here the CDR3 reads CASSLGAAQGGYTF. As DNA, the CDR3 is TGTGCCAGCAGCTTAGGGGCAGCCCAAGGTGGCTACACCTTC.

The gene calls are TRBV2 and TRBJ1-1, with no clear D. This CDR3 comprises 13 residues. Looked up from germline, CDR1 is SNHLY and CDR2 is FYNNEI. The ends were cut back, 1 base at V and 11 bases at J, with 14 bases in the middle. Written as DNA, the CDR3 is TGTGCCAGCAGTGAAGATGCCTCCGTGAGGGCTTTCTTT. Protein: CASSEDASVRAFF.

The V call is TRBV6-1, the J call TRBJ2-7; 10 nucleotides align to TRBD2. Unmatched junction bases numbered 8, after V lost 0 bases and J lost 0 bases. This CDR3 contains 18 residues. CDR1 and CDR2 (germline): MNHNS, SASEGT. Here the CDR3 DNA reads TGTGCCAGCAGTGAAGCGCTTCGGTCTAGCGGGAGCTCCTACGAGCAGTACTTC. Amino acids: CASSEALRSSGSSYEQYF.

This clone has only a few counts. The V and J genes are TRBV6-2 or TRBV6-3 and TRBJ2-1, with D perhaps TRBD1 (6 bases). Trimming took 4 bases from V and 1 from J, leaving 14 bases between them. This CDR3 has 16 residues. CDR1 and CDR2 from the germline V gene are MNHEY and SVGEGT. CDR3 nucleotides: TGTGCCAGCAGTTCGTACAGGGAAAAATCCTACAATGAGCAGTTCTTC. Its protein product is CASSSYREKSYNEQFF.

The genes are TRBV12-5 and TRBJ2-7; D is undetermined. The CDR3 spans 13 residues. V was cut by 0 bases and J by 3 bases, with 6 bases left in between. CDR1 LGHNT and CDR2 FRNRAP come from the germline V gene. The CDR3 is CASGLVDSYEQYF. In nucleotides, the CDR3 is TGTGCTAGTGGTTTGGTAGATAGCTACGAGCAGTACTTC.

The CDR3 DNA follows: TGTGCCAGCAGCCGACCGAGTGGGGGGGTGGAGACCCAGTACTTC. Residues: CASSRPSGGVETQYF. The chain joins TRBV5-6 to TRBJ2-5; TRBD2 agrees at 7 bases. V trimming: 4 bases; J trimming: 5 bases; junction bases outside the gene matches: 11. This CDR3 comprises 15 residues. Germline CDR1 SGHDT, CDR2 YYEEEE.

This chain connects TRBV5-5 to TRBJ2-2, with TRBD2 matching 12 bases. CDR3 length: 15 residues. Trimming cost V 5 bases and J 6 bases; bases outside gene matches: 5. Germline V lookup: CDR1 SGHKS, CDR2 YYEKEE (reference sequence). DNA for the CDR3: TGTGCCAGCAGTGCGACTAGCGGGAGTTCCGGGGAGCTGTTTTTT. Its protein is CASSATSGSSGELFF.

V is TRBV12-3 or TRBV12-4 and J is TRBJ1-1; the D is unclear. Trimming took off 3 bases at V and 1 base at J, with 6 bases between the two ends. The CDR3 runs to 13 residues. The CDR3 is CASSFSTNTEAFF. The CDR3 DNA reads TGTGCCAGCAGTTTTAGTACGAACACTGAAGCTTTCTTT.

This clone was seen only a few times. V and J are TRBV19 and TRBJ1-4; D not certain. CDR1 and CDR2 (germline): LNHDA, SQIVND (reference sequence). Trimming removed 4 bases at V and 1 base at J, with 10 bases between. The CDR3 extends over 15 amino acids. The CDR3 reads CASSRLKRTNEKLFF. The CDR3 DNA reads TGTGCCAGTAGTAGGCTTAAGCGAACTAATGAAAAACTGTTTTTT.

The gene calls are TRBV5-1 and TRBJ2-7, with D unclear. Germline lookup yields CDR1 SGHRS and CDR2 YFSETQ. The germline V and J ends were trimmed by 0 bases and 4 bases, with 5 bases remaining between them. The CDR3 runs 12 residues. The CDR3 spells CASSLERYEQYF. In DNA form, the CDR3 reads TGCGCCAGCAGCTTGGAACGGTACGAGCAGTACTTC.

This clone is a singleton in its sample. V is TRBV28 and J is TRBJ2-5; 10 bases are a match to TRBD2. V lost 6 bases, J lost 5 bases, and 12 bases stayed unmatched. The germline V gene has CDR1 MDHEN and CDR2 SYDVKM. The CDR3 consists of 16 residues. The CDR3 sequence is CASSHASGRALETQYF. In nucleotides, the CDR3 is TGTGCCAGCAGCCACGCCAGCGGGAGGGCCCTCGAGACCCAGTACTTC.

The count of this clone is one. The chain uses TRBV3-1 (or the pseudogene TRBV3-2) and TRBJ2-5, with D unclear. The CDR3 covers 14 residues. Trimming left V 1 base short and J 1 base short, with 7 bases between. Germline assignment: CDR1 LGHDT and CDR2 YNNKEL (reference sequence). CDR3 loop: CASSQGWAQETQYF. In nucleotides, the CDR3 is TGTGCCAGCAGCCAAGGCTGGGCCCAAGAGACCCAGTACTTC.

The rearrangement links TRBV27 to TRBJ2-2; TRBD1 agrees at 9 bases. V gave up 5 bases and J gave up 4 bases; unmatched junction bases: 8. CDR3 size: 16 residues. Germline V gene sequence: CDR1 MNHEY, CDR2 SMNVEV (reference sequence). As DNA, the CDR3 is TGTGCCAGCAGTCTTTTCCGGGACAGGGTCACCGGGGAGCTGTTTTTT. This translates into CASSLFRDRVTGELFF.

V usage is TRBV7-9 and J usage is TRBJ2-2; D is perhaps TRBD1 (6 bases). This CDR3 region has 11 residues. Germline CDR1 SEHNR, CDR2 FQNEAQ (reference sequence). Trimming left V 5 bases short and J 13 bases short, with 11 bases between. The CDR3 spells CASSPSRGLFF. The CDR3 nucleotides read TGTGCCAGCAGCCCATCCAGGGGGCTGTTTTTT. The whole variable domain, filled in from reference TRBV7-9 and TRBJ2-2, reads DTGVSQNPRHKITKRGQNVTFRCDPISEHNRLYWYRQTLGQGPEFLTYFQNEAQLEKSRLLSDRFSAERPKGSFSTLEIQRTEQGDSAMYLCASSPSRGLFFGEGSRLTVL.

This clone is a singleton in its sample. CDR3 sequence: CASSPGQGFNEQYF. The CDR3 nucleotides read TGTGCCAGCTCCCCAGGGCAGGGCTTCAACGAGCAGTACTTC. The genes are TRBV18 and TRBJ2-7, with D maybe TRBD1 (5 bases). V was cut by 6 bases and J by 5 bases, with 17 bases left in between. Germline V gene lookup returns CDR1 KGHSH and CDR2 LQKENI. This CDR3 has 14 residues.

This clone has only one observation. The rearrangement uses TRBV5-6 and TRBJ2-7; a weak D match, TRBD2 (6 bases). Germline values: CDR1 SGHDT, CDR2 YYEEEE. The ends were cut back, 3 bases at V and 7 bases at J, with 20 bases in the middle. CDR3 length: 15 residues. CDR3 amino acids: CASSWGLSRTREQYF. CDR3 nucleotide sequence: TGTGCCAGCAGCTGGGGACTCTCCAGGACCCGAGAGCAGTACTTC.